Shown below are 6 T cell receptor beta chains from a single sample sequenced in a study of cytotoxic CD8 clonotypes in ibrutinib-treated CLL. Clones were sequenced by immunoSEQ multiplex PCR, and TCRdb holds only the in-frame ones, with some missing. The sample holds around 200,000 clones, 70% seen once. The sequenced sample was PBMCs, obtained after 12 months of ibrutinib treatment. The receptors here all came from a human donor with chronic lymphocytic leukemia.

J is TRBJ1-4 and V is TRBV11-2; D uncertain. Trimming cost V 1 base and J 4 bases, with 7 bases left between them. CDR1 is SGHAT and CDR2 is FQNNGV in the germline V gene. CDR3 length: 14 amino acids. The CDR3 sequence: CASSLVRGNEKLFF. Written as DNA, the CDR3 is TGTGCCAGCAGCTTAGTTCGCGGTAATGAAAAACTGTTTTTT.

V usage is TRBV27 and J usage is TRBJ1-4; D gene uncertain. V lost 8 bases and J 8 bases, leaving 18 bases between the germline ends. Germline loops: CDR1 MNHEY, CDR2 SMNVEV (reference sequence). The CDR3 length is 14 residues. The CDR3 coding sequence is TGTGCCAGCCGGTACCGGGGTTCCAGAGAAAAACTGTTTTTT. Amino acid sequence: CASRYRGSREKLFF.

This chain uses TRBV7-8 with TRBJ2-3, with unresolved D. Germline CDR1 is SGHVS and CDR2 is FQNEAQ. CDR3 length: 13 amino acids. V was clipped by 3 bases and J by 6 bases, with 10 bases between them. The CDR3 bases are TGTGCCAGCAGCTTTTCCGGGCCCGATACGCAGTATTTT. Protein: CASSFSGPDTQYF.

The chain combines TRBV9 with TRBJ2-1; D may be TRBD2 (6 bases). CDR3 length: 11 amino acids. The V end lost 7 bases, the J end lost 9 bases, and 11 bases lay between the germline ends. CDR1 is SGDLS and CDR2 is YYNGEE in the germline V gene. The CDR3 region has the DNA TGTGCCAGCGGGGACTTTGTTGAGCAGTTCTTC. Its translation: CASGDFVEQFF.

DNA of the CDR3: TGTGCCAGCAGTGTTGGACAGAAGTACTATGGCTACACCTTC. Residues: CASSVGQKYYGYTF. V and J are TRBV6-1 and TRBJ1-2; tentatively, D is TRBD1 (6 bases). From germline, CDR1 is MNHNS and CDR2 SASEGT. There are 14 residues in the CDR3. The V end lost 4 bases, the J end lost 3 bases, and 12 bases lay between the germline ends.

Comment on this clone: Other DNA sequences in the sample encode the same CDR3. CDR3 sequence reads: CASSLGTGLGEQYF. CDR3 DNA sequence: TGTGCCAGCAGCCTAGGGACAGGTTTAGGCGAGCAGTACTTC. This chain links TRBV7-8 with TRBJ2-7, with 8 bases that match TRBD1. Germline CDR1 and CDR2: SGHVS and FQNEAQ. This CDR3 is 14 amino acids long. After removal of 5 bases from V and 6 bases from J, the junction contained 9 bases not matched to a gene.